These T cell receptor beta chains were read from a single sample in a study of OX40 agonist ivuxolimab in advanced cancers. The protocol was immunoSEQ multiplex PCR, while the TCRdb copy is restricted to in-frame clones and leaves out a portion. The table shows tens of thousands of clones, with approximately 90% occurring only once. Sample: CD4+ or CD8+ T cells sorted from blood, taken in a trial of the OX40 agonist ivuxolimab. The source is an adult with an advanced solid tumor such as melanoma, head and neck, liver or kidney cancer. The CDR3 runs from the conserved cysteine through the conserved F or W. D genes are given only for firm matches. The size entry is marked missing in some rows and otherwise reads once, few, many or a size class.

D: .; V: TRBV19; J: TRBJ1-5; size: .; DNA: TGTGCCAGTAGTAAAGTCGGGGGGGCCAGCAATCAGCCCCAGCATTTT; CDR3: CASSKVGGASNQPQHF
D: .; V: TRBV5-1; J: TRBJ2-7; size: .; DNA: TGCGCCAGCAGCGAGAGGGGACAAGGTTTGGCCGACGAGCAGTACTTC; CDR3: CASSERGQGLADEQYF
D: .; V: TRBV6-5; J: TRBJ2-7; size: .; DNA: TGTGCCAGCAGTTCCCCTAGGGACATAGGCACCTACGAGCAGTACTTC; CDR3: CASSSPRDIGTYEQYF
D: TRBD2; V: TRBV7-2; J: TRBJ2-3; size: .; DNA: TGTGCCAGCAGGCTAGCGGGAATCACAGATACGCAGTATTTT; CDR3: CASRLAGITDTQYF
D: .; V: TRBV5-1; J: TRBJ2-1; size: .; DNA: TGCGCCAGCAGCCTCCCGCCTGGCGCCGACCCCTTTGATGAGCAGTTCTTC; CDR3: CASSLPPGADPFDEQFF
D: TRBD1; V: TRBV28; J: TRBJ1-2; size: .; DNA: TGTGCCAGCCATTCGGGACAGGGGGCAAGGGGCTACACCTTC; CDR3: CASHSGQGARGYTF
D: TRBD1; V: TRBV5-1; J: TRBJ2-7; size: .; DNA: TGCGCCAGCAACGCCGGGACAGGGAAATCCTACGAGCAGTACTTC; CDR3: CASNAGTGKSYEQYF
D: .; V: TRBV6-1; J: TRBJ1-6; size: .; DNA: TGTGCCAGCAGTAATGGGGTTGGTTCACCCCTCCACTTT; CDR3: CASSNGVGSPLHF
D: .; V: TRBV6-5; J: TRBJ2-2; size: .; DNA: TGTGCCAGCAGTTACTCGAGTCAAACCGGGGAGCTGTTTTTT; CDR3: CASSYSSQTGELFF
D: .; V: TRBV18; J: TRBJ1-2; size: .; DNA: TGTGCCAGCTCACAGACAGAGAACTATGGCTACACCTTC; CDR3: CASSQTENYGYTF
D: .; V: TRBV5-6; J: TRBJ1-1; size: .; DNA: TGTGCCAGCAGCTACCAAACACTGAACACTGAAGCTTTCTTT; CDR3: CASSYQTLNTEAFF
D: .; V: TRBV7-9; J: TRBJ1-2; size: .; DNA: TGTGCCAGCAGCTTAGCAGGGGACTACTATGGCTACACCTTC; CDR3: CASSLAGDYYGYTF
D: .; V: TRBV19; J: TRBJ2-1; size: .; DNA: TGTGCCAGTAGCCGCTCGGCAGGGCCCTACAATGAGCAGTTCTTC; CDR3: CASSRSAGPYNEQFF
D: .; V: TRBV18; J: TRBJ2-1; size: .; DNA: TGTGCCAGCTCACCACCGACCCAGTACAATGAGCAGTTCTTC; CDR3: CASSPPTQYNEQFF
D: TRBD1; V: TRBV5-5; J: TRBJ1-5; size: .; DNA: TGTGCCAGCAGACCGGGACAGGGCCTCAATCAGCCCCAGCATTTT; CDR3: CASRPGQGLNQPQHF
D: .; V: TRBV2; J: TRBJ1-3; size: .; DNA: TGTGCCAGCAGTGATCCAGGGCAGGCCTCTGGAAACACCATATATTTT; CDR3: CASSDPGQASGNTIYF
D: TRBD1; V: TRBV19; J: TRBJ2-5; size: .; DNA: TGTGCCAGTAGTACGACAGGGTCCCCGGAGACCCAGTACTTC; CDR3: CASSTTGSPETQYF
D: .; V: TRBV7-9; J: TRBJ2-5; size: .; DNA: TGTGCCAGCAGCTTAGAAGAGGCGACCCAGTACTTC; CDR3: CASSLEEATQYF
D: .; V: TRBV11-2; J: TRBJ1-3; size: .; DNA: TGTGCCAGCAGCTTAGTGGGGGCCGCTGGAAACACCATATATTTT; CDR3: CASSLVGAAGNTIYF
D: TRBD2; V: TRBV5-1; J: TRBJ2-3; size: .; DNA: TGCGCCAGCAGCTTCGGCGGGAGGGTGACAGATACGCAGTATTTT; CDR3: CASSFGGRVTDTQYF
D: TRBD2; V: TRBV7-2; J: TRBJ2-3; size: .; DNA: TGTGCCAGCAGCTTAGCGACTAGCGGGAGTGGGTCAGATACGCAGTATTTT; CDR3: CASSLATSGSGSDTQYF
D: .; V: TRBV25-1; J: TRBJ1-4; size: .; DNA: TGTGCCAGCACCGGAGACGGTCCAGATGGGGAAAAACTGTTTTTT; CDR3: CASTGDGPDGEKLFF
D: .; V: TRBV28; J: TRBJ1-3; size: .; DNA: TGTGCCAGCAGTTTGACGTATGGGCAGTCCTCTGGAAACACCATATATTTT; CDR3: CASSLTYGQSSGNTIYF
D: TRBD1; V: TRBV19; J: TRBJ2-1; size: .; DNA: TGTGCCAGTAGTCCCCAAGCGGACAGGTGGGGTGAGCAGTTCTTC; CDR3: CASSPQADRWGEQFF
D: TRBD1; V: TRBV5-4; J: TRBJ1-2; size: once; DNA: TGTGCCAGCACCCCGACAGGGGGTATGAGCTATGGCTACACCTTC; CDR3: CASTPTGGMSYGYTF
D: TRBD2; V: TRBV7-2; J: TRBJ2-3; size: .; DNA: TGTGCCAGCAGCCGGCTAGCGGGGGGAGCAGATACGCAGTATTTT; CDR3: CASSRLAGGADTQYF
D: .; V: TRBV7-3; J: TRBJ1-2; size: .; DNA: TGTGCCAGCAGCCCAGACTCTCGCGGCTACACCTTC; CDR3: CASSPDSRGYTF
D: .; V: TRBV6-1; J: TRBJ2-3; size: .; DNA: TGTGCCAGCAGCCCCCATCGATCAGATACGCAGTATTTT; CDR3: CASSPHRSDTQYF
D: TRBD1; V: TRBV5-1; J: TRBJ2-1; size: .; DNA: TGCGCCAGCAGCTTGGCTGAGGGACAGTACAATGAGCAGTTCTTC; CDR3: CASSLAEGQYNEQFF
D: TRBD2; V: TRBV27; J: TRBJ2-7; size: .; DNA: TGTGCCAGCAGGAAAGGAGCGGGAGGCTCCTACGAGCAGTACTTC; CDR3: CASRKGAGGSYEQYF
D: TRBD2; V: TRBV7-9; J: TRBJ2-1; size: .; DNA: TGTGCCAGCAGCTTAAGCGGGGGGACGAGCTCCTACAATGAGCAGTTCTTC; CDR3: CASSLSGGTSSYNEQFF
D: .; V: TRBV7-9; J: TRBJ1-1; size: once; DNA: TGTGCCAGCAGCTTGGGAGCTTTCTTT; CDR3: CASSLGAFF
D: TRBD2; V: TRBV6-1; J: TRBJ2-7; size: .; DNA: TGTGCCAGCAGTGAATACCAAGCGGGAGCGTCTAGGGAGCAGTACTTC; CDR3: CASSEYQAGASREQYF
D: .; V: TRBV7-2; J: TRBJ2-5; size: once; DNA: TGTGCCAGCAGCTTAGCCGTGCCGGTCGGTCCTTCTAGTGAGACCCAGTACTTC; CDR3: CASSLAVPVGPSSETQYF
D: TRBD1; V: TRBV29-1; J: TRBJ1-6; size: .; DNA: TGCAGCGGACTTCGACAGGGCATCGGGTTCACCCTCCACTTT; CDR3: CSGLRQGIGFTLHF
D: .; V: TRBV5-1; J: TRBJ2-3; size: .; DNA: TGCGCCAGCAGATTTGACGGGGCTAGCACAGATACGCAGTATTTT; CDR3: CASRFDGASTDTQYF
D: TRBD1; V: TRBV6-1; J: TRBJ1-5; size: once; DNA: TGTGCCAGCAGCGGGACAGCCGATCAGCCCCAGCATTTT; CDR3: CASSGTADQPQHF
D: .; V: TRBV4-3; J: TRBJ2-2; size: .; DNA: TGCGCCAGCAGCCAAGAGGCCGGGGAGCTGTTTTTT; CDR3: CASSQEAGELFF
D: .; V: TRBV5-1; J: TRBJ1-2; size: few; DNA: TGCGCCAGCAGCTTTGACAGCGCTAACTATGGCTACACCTTC; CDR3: CASSFDSANYGYTF
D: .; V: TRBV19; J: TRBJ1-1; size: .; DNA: TGTGCCAGTAGTCTTTGGGCTGAAGCTTTCTTT; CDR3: CASSLWAEAFF
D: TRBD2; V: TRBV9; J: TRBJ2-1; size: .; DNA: TGTGCCAGCAGCGTAGAAGGACTAGAAGACAATGAGCAGTTCTTC; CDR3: CASSVEGLEDNEQFF
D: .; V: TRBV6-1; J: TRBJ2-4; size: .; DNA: TGTGCCAGCAGTGGACTGGTAGGGGGCAAAAACATTCAGTACTTC; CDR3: CASSGLVGGKNIQYF
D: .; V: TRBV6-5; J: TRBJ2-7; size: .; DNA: TGTGCCAGCAGCCGGCTGCGTTCCGGCTACGAGCAGTACTTC; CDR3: CASSRLRSGYEQYF
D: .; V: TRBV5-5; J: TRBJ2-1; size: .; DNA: TGTGCCAGCAGCACCGGACTCCCCCCCAATGAGCAGTTCTTC; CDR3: CASSTGLPPNEQFF
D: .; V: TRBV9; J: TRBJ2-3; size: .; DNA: TGTGCCAGCAGCGCCCGGACACTTCAGGATACGCAGTATTTT; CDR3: CASSARTLQDTQYF
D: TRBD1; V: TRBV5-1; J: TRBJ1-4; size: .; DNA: TGCGCCAGCAGCTACGGGACAGGGAATGAAAAACTGTTTTTT; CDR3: CASSYGTGNEKLFF
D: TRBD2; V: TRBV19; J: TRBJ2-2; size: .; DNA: TGTGCCAGTAGGACCGTAGCGGGAGGACGCGGGGAGCTGTTTTTT; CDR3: CASRTVAGGRGELFF
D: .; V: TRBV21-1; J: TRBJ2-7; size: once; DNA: TGTGCCAGCAGCAAATGTCGGTGGGACAGGGTGCCTGACGAGCAGTACTTC; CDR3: CASSKCRWDRVPDEQYF
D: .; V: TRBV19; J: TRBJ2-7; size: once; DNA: TGTGCCAGTAGTACCTACAGGGGGGGGGCTTACGAGCAGTACTTC; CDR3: CASSTYRGGAYEQYF
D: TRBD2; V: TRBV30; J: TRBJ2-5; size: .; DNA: TGTGCCTGGAGTAGGGGGAGCGGGAGCTGGGAGACCCAGTACTTC; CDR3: CAWSRGSGSWETQYF
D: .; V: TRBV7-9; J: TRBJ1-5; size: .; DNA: TGTGCCAGCAGCTTAGATCAGGGGACCAGGCCCCAGCATTTT; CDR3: CASSLDQGTRPQHF
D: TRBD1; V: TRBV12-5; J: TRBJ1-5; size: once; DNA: TGTGCTAGTGGTTTGGGGACAGGTCCATATCAGCCCCAGCATTTT; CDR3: CASGLGTGPYQPQHF
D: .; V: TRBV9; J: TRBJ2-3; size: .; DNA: TGTGCCAGCAGCGTAGGGGAAGCCTATAACACAGATACGCAGTATTTT; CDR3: CASSVGEAYNTDTQYF
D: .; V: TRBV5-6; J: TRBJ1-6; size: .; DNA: TGTGCCAGCAGCTTGGGACAGTCATCACCCCTCCACTTT; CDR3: CASSLGQSSPLHF
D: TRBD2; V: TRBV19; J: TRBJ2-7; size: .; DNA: TGTGCCAGTAGTGCTTTCTCCGGGACTAGGATGTATGGCGAGCAGTACTTC; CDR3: CASSAFSGTRMYGEQYF
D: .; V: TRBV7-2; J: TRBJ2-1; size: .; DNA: TGTGCCAGCAGCCTTGGACTCATAGGGCCCTATAATGAGCAGTTCTTC; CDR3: CASSLGLIGPYNEQFF